This T cell receptor beta chain comes out of a study of blood T cell repertoires in COVID-19. Overall study: COVID-19 samples, acute and convalescent, were from the United States, Italy and Spain.

Everyone who took part was 18 to 89 years old, and they came from about 25 US areas. The CDR3 extends over 15 amino acids. Germline V lookup: CDR1 SNHLY, CDR2 FYNNEI. V was pared by 7 bases and J by 4 bases, with 11 bases of the junction left unmatched. Clones were sequenced by immunoSEQ multiplex PCR, and TCRdb holds only the in-frame ones, with some missing. The sample has approximately 400,000 clones; roughly 80% are singletons. The TCR comes from a woman in her 50s who had recovered from COVID-19. The J gene is TRBJ1-1, the V gene TRBV2; 8 bases are shared with TRBD1. Source material: PBMCs or T cells enriched from blood (not recorded which). The CDR3 nucleotides read TGTGCCAGCATCCAGCAAGCCACAGGGGGCACTGAAGCTTTCTTT. Its protein is CASIQQATGGTEAFF.